The 4 T cell receptor beta chains given below trace back to one sample, sequenced in a study of Graves' ophthalmopathy and Graves' hyperthyroidism. Amplified TCR beta CDR3 regions were obtained using RNA transcripts as template. Scientists carried out first-round RT-PCR using HTBI primers and then a second-round multiplex PCR. TCRdb passed the multiplex PCR reads through MiXCR, listing each CDR3 protein once. This table holds roughly 380,000 distinct CDR3 sequences, less than 20% found once. Sequencing was performed on peripheral blood. Receptors originate from a young woman with stable Graves' hyperthyroidism.

The chain uses TRBV13 and TRBJ1-2, with a weak D call TRBD1 (5 bases). V was cut by 4 bases and J by 4 bases, with 13 bases left in between. The CDR3 totals 14 residues. The germline gives CDR1 PRHDT, CDR2 FYEKMQ (reference sequence). CDR3 protein: CASSSGRRSYGYTF. CDR3 bases: TGTGCCAGCAGCTCGGGGCGCCGGAGCTATGGCTACACCTTC.

The V gene is TRBV7-3, the J gene TRBJ1-1; 8 positions agree with TRBD1. The germline V gene has CDR1 SGHTA and CDR2 FQGTGA. The CDR3 is 14 residues long. Germline trimming cut 2 bases from V and 7 bases from J; bases unmatched to any gene: 6. The chain's CDR3 is CASSLQGARDEAFF. The DNA of the CDR3 is TGTGCCAGCAGCTTACAGGGGGCGAGGGATGAAGCTTTCTTT.

This clonotype was seen ten or more times. The gene calls are TRBV7-9 and TRBJ1-2, with 8 bases fitting TRBD1. With 4 bases clipped from V and 6 bases from J, the junction kept 4 bases outside the gene matches. In germline, CDR1 is SEHNR, CDR2 FQNEAQ (reference sequence). The CDR3 consists of 13 residues. The CDR3 sequence is CASSSTGEDGYTF. The CDR3 nucleotides are TGTGCCAGCAGCTCGACAGGGGAAGATGGCTACACCTTC.

A word on this clonotype: The junction does not match germline at one end; this may be a read error. The chain uses TRBV19 and TRBJ2-4; 9 bases line up with TRBD1. CDR1 is LNHDA, CDR2 SQIVND, per germline (reference sequence). The CDR3 is 16 residues long. CDR3 DNA sequence: TGTGCCAGTAGTGGATTTAGGGGACAGGGATATAACATTAAGTACTTC. Its protein is CASSGFRGQGYNIKYF.